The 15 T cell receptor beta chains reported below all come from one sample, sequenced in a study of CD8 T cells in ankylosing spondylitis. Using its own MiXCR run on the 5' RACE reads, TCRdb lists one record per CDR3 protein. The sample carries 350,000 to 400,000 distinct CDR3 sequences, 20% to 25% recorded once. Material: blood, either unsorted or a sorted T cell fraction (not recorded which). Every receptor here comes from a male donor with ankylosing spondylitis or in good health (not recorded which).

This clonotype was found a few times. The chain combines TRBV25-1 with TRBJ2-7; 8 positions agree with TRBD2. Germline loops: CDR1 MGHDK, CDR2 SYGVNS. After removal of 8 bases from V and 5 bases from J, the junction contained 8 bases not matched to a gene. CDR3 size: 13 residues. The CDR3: CASGRGEPHEQYF. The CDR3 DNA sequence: TGTGCCAGCGGGCGGGGGGAACCCCACGAGCAGTACTTC.

The CDR3 nucleotides are TGTGCCAGTAGTATGGGACTCATTAATGAAAAACTGTTTTTT. The encoded protein is CASSMGLINEKLFF. The rearrangement uses TRBV19 and TRBJ1-4; TRBD1 might be the D (5 bases). The V and J ends lost 3 bases and 4 bases respectively, with 9 bases between them. The CDR3 is 14 amino acids. Germline V gene data show CDR1 as LNHDA and CDR2 as SQIVND (reference sequence).

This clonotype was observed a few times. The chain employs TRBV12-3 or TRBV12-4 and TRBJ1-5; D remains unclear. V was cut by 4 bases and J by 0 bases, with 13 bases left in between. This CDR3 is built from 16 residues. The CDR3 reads CASSSGSPLSNQPQHF. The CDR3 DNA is TGTGCCAGCAGTTCCGGGAGTCCACTTAGCAATCAGCCCCAGCATTTT.

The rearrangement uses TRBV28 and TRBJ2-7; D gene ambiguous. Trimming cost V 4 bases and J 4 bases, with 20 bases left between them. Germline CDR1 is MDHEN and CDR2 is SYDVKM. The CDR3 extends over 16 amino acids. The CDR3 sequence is CASSYEDGPLRYEQYF. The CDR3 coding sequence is TGTGCCAGCAGTTACGAGGACGGTCCCCTTCGATACGAGCAGTACTTC.

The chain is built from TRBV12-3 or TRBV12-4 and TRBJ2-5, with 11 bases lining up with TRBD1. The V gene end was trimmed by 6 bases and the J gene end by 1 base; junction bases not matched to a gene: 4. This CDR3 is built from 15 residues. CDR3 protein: CASSGTGGLQETQYF. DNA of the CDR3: TGTGCCAGCAGCGGGACAGGGGGACTCCAAGAGACCCAGTACTTC.

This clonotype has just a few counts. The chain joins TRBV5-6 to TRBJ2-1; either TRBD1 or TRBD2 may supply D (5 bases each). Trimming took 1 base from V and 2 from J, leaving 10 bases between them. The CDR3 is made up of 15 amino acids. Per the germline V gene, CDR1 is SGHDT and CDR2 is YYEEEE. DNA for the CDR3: TGTGCCAGCAGCTTGTCGAGGGGAGCCTACAATGAGCAGTTCTTC. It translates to CASSLSRGAYNEQFF.

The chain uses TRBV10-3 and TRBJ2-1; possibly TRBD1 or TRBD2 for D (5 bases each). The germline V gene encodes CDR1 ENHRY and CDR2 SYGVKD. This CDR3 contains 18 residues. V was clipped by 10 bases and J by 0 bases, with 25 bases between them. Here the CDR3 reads CATGGVQGPYDSYNEQFF. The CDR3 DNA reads TGTGCCACTGGGGGAGTACAAGGGCCCTACGACTCCTACAATGAGCAGTTCTTC.

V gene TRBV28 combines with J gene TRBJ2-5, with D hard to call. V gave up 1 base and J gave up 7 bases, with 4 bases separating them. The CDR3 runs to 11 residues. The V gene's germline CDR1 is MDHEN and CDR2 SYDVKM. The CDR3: CASSLFLTQYF. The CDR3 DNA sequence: TGTGCCAGCAGTTTATTCTTGACCCAGTACTTC.

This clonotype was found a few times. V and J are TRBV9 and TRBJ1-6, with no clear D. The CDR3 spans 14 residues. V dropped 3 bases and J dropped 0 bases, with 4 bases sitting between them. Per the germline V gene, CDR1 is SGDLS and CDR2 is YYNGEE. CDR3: CASSGSSYNSPLHF. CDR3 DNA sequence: TGTGCCAGCAGCGGTAGCTCCTATAATTCACCCCTCCACTTT.

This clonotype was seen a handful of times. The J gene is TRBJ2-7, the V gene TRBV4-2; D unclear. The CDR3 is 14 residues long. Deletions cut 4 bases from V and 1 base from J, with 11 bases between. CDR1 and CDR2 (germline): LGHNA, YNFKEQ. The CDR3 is CASSPSPESYEQYF. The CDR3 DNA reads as TGTGCCAGCAGCCCCTCCCCAGAATCCTACGAGCAGTACTTC.

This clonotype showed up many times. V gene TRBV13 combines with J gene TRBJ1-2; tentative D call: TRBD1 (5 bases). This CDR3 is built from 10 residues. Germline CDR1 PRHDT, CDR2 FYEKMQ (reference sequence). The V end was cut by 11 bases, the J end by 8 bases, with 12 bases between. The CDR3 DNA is TGTGCCGGAGGGACTGGGGGCTACACCTTC. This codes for CAGGTGGYTF.

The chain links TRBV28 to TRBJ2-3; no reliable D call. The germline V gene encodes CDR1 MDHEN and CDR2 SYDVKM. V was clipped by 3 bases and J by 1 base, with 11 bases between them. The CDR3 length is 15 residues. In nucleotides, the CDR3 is TGTGCCAGCAGTTTCTTAACGGCCGGCACAGATACGCAGTATTTT. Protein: CASSFLTAGTDTQYF.

CDR3 protein: CASSQEVESSYEQYF. The CDR3 bases are TGTGCCAGCAGCCAAGAAGTGGAGAGCTCCTACGAGCAGTACTTC. This rearrangement joins TRBV4-2 to TRBJ2-7; no firm D call. Per the germline V gene, CDR1 is LGHNA and CDR2 is YNFKEQ. V lost 0 bases, J lost 0 bases, and 9 bases lay in between. The CDR3 loop spans 15 amino acids.

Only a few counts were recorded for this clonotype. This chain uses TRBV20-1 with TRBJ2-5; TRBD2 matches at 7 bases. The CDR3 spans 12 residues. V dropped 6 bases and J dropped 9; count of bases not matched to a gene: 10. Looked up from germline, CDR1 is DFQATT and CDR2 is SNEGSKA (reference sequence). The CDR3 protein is CSAEPSGWAQYF. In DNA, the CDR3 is TGCAGTGCCGAACCTAGCGGTTGGGCCCAGTACTTC.

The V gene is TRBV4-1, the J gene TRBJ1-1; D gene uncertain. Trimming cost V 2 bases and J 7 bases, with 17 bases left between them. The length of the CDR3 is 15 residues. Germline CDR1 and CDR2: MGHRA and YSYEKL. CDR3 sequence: CASSQTHEGSGEAFF. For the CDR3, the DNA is TGCGCCAGCAGCCAAACACATGAAGGGAGCGGTGAAGCTTTCTTT.